This TCR beta chain originates from a study of T cells after yellow fever vaccination. In TCRdb, the 5' RACE reads were re-called with MiXCR into one record per CDR3 protein. The table records about 500,000 distinct CDR3 sequences, 17% of them present only once. This clonotype occurred many times. The V gene lost 6 bases and the J gene lost 0 bases, with 14 bases spanning the gap. The CDR3 is 15 residues long. The source of this sequence is a man younger than 35 who received the YFV17D yellow fever vaccine. This chain connects TRBV12-3 or TRBV12-4 to TRBJ1-2; D is ambiguous. The material was PBMCs, obtained about 5 days after the first yellow fever vaccination. DNA for the CDR3: TGTGCCAGCAGGTATTGGACTCCAGCTAACTATGGCTACACCTTC. It codes for CASRYWTPANYGYTF.